A single sample gave rise to the 29 T cell receptor beta chains below, sequenced in a study of identical twins. TCRdb recomputed calls from the 5' RACE reads with MiXCR, one row per CDR3 protein. This table holds 250,000 to 350,000 distinct CDR3 sequences, roughly 9% found once. The same sample was also used in a study of yellow fever vaccine responses in identical twins.

The sequenced sample was CD8+ T cells sorted from blood. These receptors were obtained from a woman aged 18 to 35 in good health.

This clonotype was recorded at least ten times. J is TRBJ2-5 and V is TRBV29-1; D not certain. From germline, CDR1 is SQVTM and CDR2 ANQGSEA. CDR3 size: 14 residues. V dropped 3 bases and J dropped 0 bases, with 11 bases sitting between them. CDR3 loop: CSVDGLEYQETQYF. The CDR3 DNA sequence: TGCAGCGTTGATGGGCTGGAGTACCAAGAGACCCAGTACTTC.

This clonotype has only a few counts. The CDR3 spells CASSRLPWAEKLFF. The CDR3 DNA follows: TGTGCCAGCAGTCGACTTCCCTGGGCCGAAAAACTGTTTTTT. This chain connects TRBV12-3 or TRBV12-4 to TRBJ1-4; D not resolved. Deletions cut 5 bases from V and 8 bases from J, with 15 bases between. This CDR3 comprises 14 residues.

In its sample, this clonotype was seen a few times. The rearrangement links TRBV4-2 to TRBJ2-7; possibly TRBD2 for D (5 bases). CDR1 is LGHNA and CDR2 is YNFKEQ in the germline V gene. Trimming removed 2 bases at V and 4 bases at J, with 18 bases between. This CDR3 has 16 amino acids. The CDR3 DNA follows: TGTGCCAGCAGCCAATCCGGCGGGCTAACGGGTTACGAGCAGTACTTC. Its protein is CASSQSGGLTGYEQYF.

This clonotype was recorded many times. V and J are TRBV20-1 and TRBJ2-7; possibly TRBD2 for D (6 bases). Trimming took 3 bases from V and 6 from J, leaving 12 bases between them. Germline V gene lookup returns CDR1 DFQATT and CDR2 SNEGSKA (reference sequence). The CDR3 is made up of 12 amino acids. This chain's CDR3 is CSASGSSPEQYF. CDR3 nucleotides: TGCAGTGCTAGCGGGAGTTCACCCGAGCAGTACTTC.

This clonotype has more than one count but fewer than ten. The gene calls are TRBV5-1 and TRBJ2-3; D is perhaps TRBD1 (5 bases). This CDR3 is built from 17 residues. V lost 0 bases and J 0 bases, leaving 14 bases between the germline ends. Germline assignment: CDR1 SGHRS and CDR2 YFSETQ. For the CDR3, the DNA is TGCGCCAGCAGCTTGGCCGTAACAGGAGCGAGCACAGATACGCAGTATTTT. Its translation: CASSLAVTGASTDTQYF.

J is TRBJ2-4 and V is TRBV20-1; D gene unclear. Germline V CDR1 and CDR2: DFQATT, SNEGSKA (reference sequence). There are 13 residues in the CDR3. Trimming stripped 5 bases from V and 2 bases from J, with 10 bases between. CDR3 in DNA: TGCAGTGCTGGTCAACGAACCAAAAACATTCAGTACTTC. It codes for CSAGQRTKNIQYF.

This clonotype was seen more than once but under ten times. The chain recombines TRBV5-5 with TRBJ2-7; perhaps TRBD1 as D (6 bases). This CDR3 comprises 14 residues. Per the germline V gene, CDR1 is SGHKS and CDR2 is YYEKEE (reference sequence). Trimming left V 3 bases short and J 3 bases short, with 13 bases between. This CDR3 is CASSSTGIIYEQYF. The DNA of the CDR3 is TGTGCCAGCAGCTCCACAGGGATAATCTACGAGCAGTACTTC.

The table lists this clonotype with a few counts. The V call is TRBV7-3, the J call TRBJ2-3, with TRBD2 matching over 12 bases. With 5 bases clipped from V and 6 bases from J, the junction kept 3 bases outside the gene matches. The germline V gene encodes CDR1 SGHTA and CDR2 FQGTGA. The CDR3 spans 14 residues. The CDR3 spells CASSLAGGFDTQYF. CDR3 nucleotide sequence: TGTGCCAGCAGCCTAGCGGGGGGGTTCGATACGCAGTATTTT.

The sample holds many counts of this clonotype. CDR3 coding DNA: TGTGCCAGCAGTACATTACCTCAAGAGACCCAGTACTTC. The encoded protein is CASSTLPQETQYF. The V gene is TRBV12-3 or TRBV12-4, the J gene TRBJ2-5; D gene uncertain. The length of the CDR3 is 13 residues. Trimming cost V 5 bases and J 2 bases, with 9 bases left between them.

This clonotype was counted many times. The chain couples TRBV10-2 to TRBJ1-2; a weak D match, TRBD1 (6 bases). Trimming pared 3 bases from V and 6 bases from J, leaving 11 bases between. Germline V gene sequence: CDR1 WSHSY, CDR2 SAAADI. The CDR3 covers 13 residues. This CDR3 reads CASSEAGGDGYTF. The DNA of the CDR3 is TGCGCCAGCAGTGAAGCCGGGGGCGATGGCTACACCTTC.

The V and J genes are TRBV10-3 and TRBJ2-3; TRBD2 might be the D (5 bases). CDR1 ENHRY and CDR2 SYGVKD come from the germline V gene. V lost 0 bases, J lost 4 bases, and 20 bases lay in between. The CDR3 runs to 18 residues. In DNA form, the CDR3 reads TGTGCCATCAGTGAGTCTGTGTTAGGACCAGCGGTGTCAGATACGCAGTATTTT. Amino acid sequence: CAISESVLGPAVSDTQYF.

The rearrangement uses TRBV12-5 and TRBJ2-1, with TRBD2 identical over 12 bases. V trimming: 5 bases; J trimming: 8 bases; junction bases outside the gene matches: 7. CDR1 and CDR2 (germline): LGHNT, FRNRAP. CDR3 length: 15 amino acids. Here the CDR3 reads CASGLAGGPFDEQFF. In nucleotides, the CDR3 is TGTGCTAGTGGTCTAGCGGGGGGGCCGTTTGATGAGCAGTTCTTC.

This chain links TRBV29-1 with TRBJ2-7; TRBD2 is a possible D gene (7 bases). V was clipped by 5 bases and J by 5 bases, with 16 bases between them. CDR1 SQVTM and CDR2 ANQGSEA come from the germline V gene. CDR3 length equals 13 residues. This chain's CDR3 is CSVTGGVFHEQYF. In DNA, the CDR3 is TGCAGCGTTACGGGGGGCGTTTTCCACGAGCAGTACTTC.

This clonotype came up many times. The rearrangement joins TRBV5-6 to TRBJ1-1; tentatively, D is TRBD1 (6 bases). Germline V lookup: CDR1 SGHDT, CDR2 YYEEEE. V lost 4 bases to trimming and J lost 3 bases, with 16 bases between them. The CDR3 extends over 15 amino acids. CDR3 sequence reads: CASSQGGVYHTEAFF. The CDR3 DNA sequence: TGTGCCAGCAGCCAAGGGGGAGTCTATCACACTGAAGCTTTCTTT.

This clonotype was counted many times. V usage is TRBV29-1 and J usage is TRBJ2-5; 10 positions agree with TRBD1. The CDR3 contains 14 residues. V dropped 6 bases and J dropped 4; count of bases not matched to a gene: 8. Germline CDR1 and CDR2: SQVTM and ANQGSEA. CDR3 amino acids: CSVTYRDRGETQYF. CDR3 DNA sequence: TGCAGCGTCACGTACCGGGACAGGGGAGAGACCCAGTACTTC.

This clonotype has a count of ten or more. The V gene is TRBV27, the J gene TRBJ2-1; 14 bases map to TRBD2. The germline CDR1 and CDR2 sequences are MNHEY and SMNVEV (reference sequence). This CDR3 region has 15 residues. J gave up 8 bases and V 4 bases, and 4 bases lay outside the gene matches. In DNA, the CDR3 is TGTGCCAGCAGTTATCCGGGACTAGCGGGAGATGAGCAGTTCTTC. Residues: CASSYPGLAGDEQFF.

The chain is built from TRBV7-2 and TRBJ2-7; no definite D call. Trimming removed 5 bases from V and 6 bases from J, with 17 bases in between. This CDR3 is built from 14 residues. Germline values: CDR1 SGHTA, CDR2 FQGNSA. The CDR3 coding sequence is TGTGCCAGCAGCCCCTCTAGTGGTTCGGGCGAGCAGTACTTC. Translation: CASSPSSGSGEQYF.

The chain uses TRBV6-4 and TRBJ2-1; D might be TRBD2 (5 bases). Trimming left V 3 bases short and J 5 bases short, with 17 bases between. Germline-derived CDR1 and CDR2 are MRHNA and SNTAGT. The CDR3 contains 16 residues. This chain's CDR3 is CASSDDSGNPHNEQFF. The CDR3, as DNA: TGTGCCAGCAGTGATGATTCGGGGAACCCCCACAATGAGCAGTTCTTC.

The V gene is TRBV7-9, the J gene TRBJ1-1, with D hard to call. The germline CDR1 and CDR2 sequences are SEHNR and FQNEAQ (reference sequence). The ends were cut back, 2 bases at V and 11 bases at J, with 12 bases in the middle. The CDR3 covers 12 residues. As DNA, the CDR3 is TGTGCCAGCAGCTTACTAGACCAAACGGCTTTCTTT. Translation gives CASSLLDQTAFF.

The V gene is TRBV5-1, the J gene TRBJ1-5; D uncertain. The ends were cut back, 6 bases at V and 3 bases at J, with 10 bases in the middle. The CDR3 totals 13 residues. Germline lookup yields CDR1 SGHRS and CDR2 YFSETQ. CDR3 loop: CASTWAPNQPQHF. DNA of the CDR3: TGCGCCAGCACTTGGGCCCCCAATCAGCCCCAGCATTTT.

The chain is built from TRBV4-1 and TRBJ1-1; TRBD1 matches at 7 bases. The V gene's germline CDR1 is MGHRA and CDR2 YSYEKL. The CDR3 runs to 15 residues. V lost 3 bases, J lost 3 bases, and 7 bases stayed unmatched. The CDR3 is CASSHTDRDDTEAFF. Here the CDR3 DNA reads TGCGCCAGCAGCCACACAGACAGGGACGACACTGAAGCTTTCTTT.

In its sample, this clonotype was seen many times. This chain joins TRBV10-3 and TRBJ1-5; 8 bases match TRBD1. Germline lookup yields CDR1 ENHRY and CDR2 SYGVKD. CDR3 length equals 14 residues. The junction had 3 bases not matched to a gene; V was cut back by 6 bases and J by 2 bases. The CDR3 DNA is TGTGCCATCAGCCCGACAGGGGGCAATCAGCCCCAGCATTTT. The encoded protein is CAISPTGGNQPQHF.

This clonotype was observed many times. The chain joins TRBV3-1 to TRBJ2-7; 9 positions match TRBD1. V was clipped by 0 bases and J by 6 bases; unmatched bases: 15. This CDR3 is 18 amino acids long. The germline gives CDR1 LGHDT, CDR2 YNNKEL (reference sequence). The CDR3 is CASSQERAGTGSWGEQYF. Here the CDR3 DNA reads TGTGCCAGCAGCCAAGAAAGGGCTGGGACAGGGTCATGGGGCGAGCAGTACTTC.

This clonotype was picked up a small number of times. The chain uses TRBV25-1 and TRBJ2-5; TRBD1 agrees at 7 bases. Germline CDR1 and CDR2: MGHDK and SYGVNS. The CDR3 totals 14 residues. The trim removed 6 bases at V and 2 bases at J, leaving 6 bases unmatched. The CDR3 DNA sequence: TGTGCCAGCAGCCAACAGGGGTGGCAAGAGACCCAGTACTTC. Protein: CASSQQGWQETQYF.

The chain is built from TRBV20-1 and TRBJ2-7; D unresolved. V was cut by 5 bases and J by 7 bases, with 3 bases left in between. Germline CDR1 reads DFQATT; CDR2 reads SNEGSKA (reference sequence). CDR3 length: 8 residues. The CDR3 loop reads CSAQEQYF. The CDR3 bases are TGCAGTGCTCAAGAGCAGTACTTC.

Ten or more counts support this clonotype. The chain combines TRBV28 with TRBJ1-5; 9 bases map to TRBD1. V lost 3 bases to trimming and J lost 7 bases; unmatched junction nucleotides: 13. The CDR3 sequence is 17 residues long. Germline CDR1 reads MDHEN; CDR2 reads SYDVKM. DNA for the CDR3: TGTGCCAGCAGTTTCTTACCGGGACAGGGTCTTAAACAGCCCCAGCATTTT. It encodes CASSFLPGQGLKQPQHF.

This clonotype was picked up a small number of times. The chain links TRBV7-9 to TRBJ2-3; 10 nucleotides line up with TRBD2. Germline CDR1 is SEHNR and CDR2 is FQNEAQ (reference sequence). Trimming took 0 bases from V and 5 from J; bases not matched to a gene: 2. CDR3 length: 15 amino acids. CDR3: CASSLASSGRDTQYF. Written as DNA, the CDR3 is TGTGCCAGCAGCTTAGCGTCTAGCGGGAGAGATACGCAGTATTTT.

This clonotype was seen at least ten times. The CDR3 coding sequence is TGTGCCAGTAGCTGGACAGGTGACAATGAGCAGTTCTTC. Residues: CASSWTGDNEQFF. The chain has TRBV19 and TRBJ2-1, with 7 bases fitting TRBD1. The V and J ends lost 6 bases and 5 bases, in that order; junction bases with no gene match: 4. Looked up from germline, CDR1 is LNHDA and CDR2 is SQIVND (reference sequence). The CDR3 contains 13 residues.

This clonotype was counted ten times or more. The J gene is TRBJ1-5, the V gene TRBV6-2 or TRBV6-3; maybe TRBD1 (5 bases). The ends were cut back, 1 base at V and 5 bases at J, with 18 bases in the middle. In germline, CDR1 is MNHEY, CDR2 SVGEGT. This CDR3 is built from 17 residues. This CDR3 reads CASSYWGPGNLDQPQHF. CDR3 DNA: TGTGCCAGCAGTTACTGGGGCCCTGGAAATTTAGATCAGCCCCAGCATTTT.